This is a list of T cell receptor beta chains from one sample in a study of post-analysis software for immune sequencing data. Each CDR3 protein gets one entry after TCRdb re-called the PCR reads with MiXCR. This sample has hundreds of thousands of distinct CDR3 sequences, with around 64% found just once. Input material: blood. Receptors originate from a girl aged 2-10 years with multiple sclerosis. The CDR3 runs from the conserved cysteine through the conserved F or W. Fields, in order: D gene, V gene, clone size, CDR3 protein. A D gene is named only where the DNA matches it firmly. Size tells how often a clone was seen (once, few, many) or the class of an expanded clone, and some rows leave it out.

D gene: TRBD2
V gene: TRBV7-3
clone size: NA
CDR3 protein: CASSLISGRDNEQFF

D gene: TRBD2
V gene: TRBV3-1
clone size: NA
CDR3 protein: CASSQDALGLASTDTQYF

D gene: TRBD2
V gene: TRBV6-1
clone size: NA
CDR3 protein: CATRGTSGKRDTQYF

D gene: NA
V gene: TRBV27
clone size: NA
CDR3 protein: CASSPRGQPQHF

D gene: NA
V gene: TRBV9
clone size: NA
CDR3 protein: CASSVTRVNSPLHF

D gene: NA
V gene: TRBV12-3/TRBV12-4
clone size: NA
CDR3 protein: CASSIAPPRFYEQYF

D gene: NA
V gene: TRBV5-1
clone size: few
CDR3 protein: CASRPGTSSTDTQYF

D gene: TRBD2
V gene: TRBV18
clone size: NA
CDR3 protein: CASSGLAGLGEQFF

D gene: TRBD2
V gene: TRBV11-2
clone size: NA
CDR3 protein: CASSLYPSIAGGIFSSYNEQFF

D gene: TRBD1
V gene: TRBV5-1
clone size: NA
CDR3 protein: CASSLAGTGGSDEQFF

D gene: NA
V gene: TRBV5-1
clone size: NA
CDR3 protein: CASSLEGDQETQYF

D gene: NA
V gene: TRBV5-1
clone size: NA
CDR3 protein: CASSLQRASYEQYF

D gene: NA
V gene: TRBV5-1
clone size: few
CDR3 protein: CASSFILTGRDEQFF

D gene: NA
V gene: TRBV15
clone size: NA
CDR3 protein: CATGGIRMNTEAFF

D gene: NA
V gene: TRBV12-3/TRBV12-4
clone size: NA
CDR3 protein: CASSFRDGDLGGYTF

D gene: NA
V gene: TRBV4-1
clone size: NA
CDR3 protein: CASSQGPPGQGYNEQFF

D gene: TRBD2
V gene: TRBV10-3
clone size: NA
CDR3 protein: CATLEVAGLNNEQFF

D gene: NA
V gene: TRBV7-2
clone size: NA
CDR3 protein: CASSLRARGSTEQFF

D gene: NA
V gene: TRBV18
clone size: NA
CDR3 protein: CASSPLRRFLNIQYF

D gene: TRBD1
V gene: TRBV6-5
clone size: once
CDR3 protein: CASSVRDRSHEQYF

D gene: NA
V gene: TRBV6-1
clone size: NA
CDR3 protein: CASSEAGANEKLFF

D gene: TRBD2
V gene: TRBV7-6
clone size: NA
CDR3 protein: CASSPRGGLTGELFF

D gene: NA
V gene: TRBV20-1
clone size: few
CDR3 protein: CSASTGAEQYF

D gene: TRBD2
V gene: TRBV27
clone size: few
CDR3 protein: CATNKRLAGVVPTDTQYF

D gene: TRBD2
V gene: TRBV20-1
clone size: NA
CDR3 protein: CSARGSTSGGAYNEQFF

D gene: NA
V gene: TRBV6-5
clone size: NA
CDR3 protein: CASSYDSFGGAAEQFF

D gene: NA
V gene: TRBV29-1
clone size: NA
CDR3 protein: CSVGGGARSDTQYF

D gene: NA
V gene: TRBV7-6
clone size: few
CDR3 protein: CASSLAPSSPFYEQYF

D gene: TRBD2
V gene: TRBV20-1
clone size: NA
CDR3 protein: CSATKTSGGTDTQYF

D gene: NA
V gene: TRBV6-2/TRBV6-3
clone size: NA
CDR3 protein: CASSYTRVEAFF

D gene: TRBD1
V gene: TRBV5-1
clone size: NA
CDR3 protein: CASGGQGTVNEQYF